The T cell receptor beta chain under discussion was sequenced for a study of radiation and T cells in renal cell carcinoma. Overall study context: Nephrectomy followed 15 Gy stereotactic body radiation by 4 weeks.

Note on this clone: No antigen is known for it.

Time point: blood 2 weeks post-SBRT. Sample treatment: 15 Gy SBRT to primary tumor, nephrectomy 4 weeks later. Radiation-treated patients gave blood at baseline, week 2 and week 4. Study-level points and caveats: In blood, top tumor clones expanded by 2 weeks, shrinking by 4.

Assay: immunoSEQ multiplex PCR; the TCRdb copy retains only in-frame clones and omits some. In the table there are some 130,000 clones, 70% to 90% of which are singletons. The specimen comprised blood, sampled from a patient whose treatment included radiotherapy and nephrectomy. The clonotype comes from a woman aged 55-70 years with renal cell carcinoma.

The CDR3 is CASSVGGLNTGELFF. The CDR3 DNA reads TGTGCCAGCAGCGTAGGGGGCCTGAACACCGGGGAGCTGTTTTTT. This sequence joins TRBV9 and TRBJ2-2; possibly TRBD1 for D (5 bases). V was trimmed by 0 bases and J by 1 base, leaving 7 bases between them. Germline values: CDR1 SGDLS, CDR2 YYNGEE. This CDR3 is 15 amino acids long.